What follows are 2 T cell receptor beta chains derived from one specimen sequenced in a study of T-cell memory formation after mild COVID-19. TCRdb processed the 5' RACE reads anew with MiXCR; each CDR3 protein has one entry. The profile shows 150,000 or so distinct CDR3 sequences, roughly 15% of them singletons. Sequences were obtained from PBMCs or a T cell subset sorted from them (not recorded which). The source of these receptors is an adult woman who had mild COVID-19 (a few samples of this study predate the infection). Cell type and time point are not known.

This clonotype was counted only a few times. The chain carries TRBV18 and TRBJ2-3; 9 positions agree with TRBD2. This CDR3 is 18 amino acids long. Per the germline V gene, CDR1 is KGHSH and CDR2 is LQKENI. V trimming: 0 bases; J trimming: 5 bases; junction bases outside the gene matches: 12. CDR3 nucleotides: TGTGCCAGCTCACCACCAGAGACTAGCGGCAACACTAGAGATACGCAGTATTTT. It translates to CASSPPETSGNTRDTQYF. Together with reference TRBV18 and TRBJ2-3, the CDR3 gives the full variable domain: NAGVMQNPRHLVRRRGQEARLRCSPMKGHSHVYWYRQLPEEGLKFMVYLQKENIIDESGMPKERFSAEFPKEGPSILRIQQVVRGDSAAYFCASSPPETSGNTRDTQYFGPGTRLTVL.

This clonotype was detected only once. One end of the junction does not line up with germline, which may come from a read error. The chain joins TRBV3-1 to TRBJ1-2; D is possibly TRBD1 (5 bases). The CDR3 is made up of 14 amino acids. The germline CDR1 and CDR2 sequences are LGHDT and YNNKEL (reference sequence). The CDR3 sequence: CASSEDSWGYGYTF. The CDR3 DNA sequence: TGTGCCAGCAGCGAAGACAGCTGGGGCTATGGCTACACCTTC.